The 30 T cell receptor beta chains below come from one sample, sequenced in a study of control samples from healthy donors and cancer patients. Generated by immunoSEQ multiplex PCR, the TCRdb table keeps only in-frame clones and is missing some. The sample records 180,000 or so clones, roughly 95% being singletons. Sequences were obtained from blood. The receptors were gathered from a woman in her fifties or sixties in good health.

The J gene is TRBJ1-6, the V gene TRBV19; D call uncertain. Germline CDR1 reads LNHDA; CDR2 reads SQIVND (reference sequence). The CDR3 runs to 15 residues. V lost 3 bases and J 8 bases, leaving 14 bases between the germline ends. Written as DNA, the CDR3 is TGTGCCAGTAGTATCCTCTCCCAATGGGATTCACCCCTCCACTTT. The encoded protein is CASSILSQWDSPLHF.

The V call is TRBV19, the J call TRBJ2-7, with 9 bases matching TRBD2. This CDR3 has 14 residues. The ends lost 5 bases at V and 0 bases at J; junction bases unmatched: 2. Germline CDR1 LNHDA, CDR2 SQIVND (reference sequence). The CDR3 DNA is TGTGCCAGTAGTTATAGCGGGGGCTCCTACGAGCAGTACTTC. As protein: CASSYSGGSYEQYF.

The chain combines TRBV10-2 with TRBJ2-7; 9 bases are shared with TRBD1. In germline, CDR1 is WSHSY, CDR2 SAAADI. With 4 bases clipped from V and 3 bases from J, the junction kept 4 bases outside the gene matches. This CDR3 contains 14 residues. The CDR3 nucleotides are TGCGCCAGCAGTGCCGGGACAGGGTACTACGAGCAGTACTTC. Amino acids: CASSAGTGYYEQYF.

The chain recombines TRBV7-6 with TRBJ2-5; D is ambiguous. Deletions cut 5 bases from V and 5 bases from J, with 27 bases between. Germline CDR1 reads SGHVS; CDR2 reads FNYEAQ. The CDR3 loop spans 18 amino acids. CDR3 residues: CASSGLMRWKLPAETQYF. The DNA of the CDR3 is TGTGCCAGCAGCGGTCTCATGAGGTGGAAGCTTCCGGCCGAGACCCAGTACTTC.

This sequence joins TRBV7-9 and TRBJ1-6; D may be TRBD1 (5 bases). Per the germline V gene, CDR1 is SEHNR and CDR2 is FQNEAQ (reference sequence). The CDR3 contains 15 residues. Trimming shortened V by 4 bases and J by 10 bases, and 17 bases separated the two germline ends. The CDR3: CASSSREGLGSPLHF. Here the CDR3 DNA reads TGTGCCAGCAGCTCCAGGGAAGGGCTAGGATCACCCCTCCACTTT.

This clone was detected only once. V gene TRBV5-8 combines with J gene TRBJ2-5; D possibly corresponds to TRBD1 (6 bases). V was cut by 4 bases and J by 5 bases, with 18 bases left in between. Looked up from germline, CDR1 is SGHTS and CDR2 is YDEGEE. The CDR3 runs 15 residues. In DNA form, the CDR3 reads TGTGCCAGCAGCGAACTAGGGGGAAATTTTGAGACCCAGTACTTC. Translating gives CASSELGGNFETQYF.

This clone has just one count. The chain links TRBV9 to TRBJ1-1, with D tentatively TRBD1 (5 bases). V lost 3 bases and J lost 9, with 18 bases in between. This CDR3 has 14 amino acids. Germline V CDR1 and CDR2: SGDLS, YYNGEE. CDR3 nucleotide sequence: TGTGCCAGCAGCGCCGGGACCCCGGATGTTCAAGCTTTCTTT. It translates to CASSAGTPDVQAFF.

The CDR3 sequence: CASSLVRLAGTGELFF. The CDR3, as DNA: TGTGCCAGCAGTTTAGTTAGGCTAGCGGGCACCGGGGAGCTGTTTTTT. This chain joins TRBV27 and TRBJ2-2, with 8 positions matching TRBD2. Germline loops: CDR1 MNHEY, CDR2 SMNVEV (reference sequence). V lost 2 bases to trimming and J lost 4 bases; unmatched junction nucleotides: 6. The CDR3 spans 16 residues.

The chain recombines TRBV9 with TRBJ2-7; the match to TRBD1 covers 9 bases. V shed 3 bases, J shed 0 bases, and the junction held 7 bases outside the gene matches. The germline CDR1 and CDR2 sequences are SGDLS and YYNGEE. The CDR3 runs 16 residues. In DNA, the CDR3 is TGTGCCAGCAGCGCATACCGGGACAGGGCCTCCTACGAGCAGTACTTC. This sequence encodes CASSAYRDRASYEQYF.

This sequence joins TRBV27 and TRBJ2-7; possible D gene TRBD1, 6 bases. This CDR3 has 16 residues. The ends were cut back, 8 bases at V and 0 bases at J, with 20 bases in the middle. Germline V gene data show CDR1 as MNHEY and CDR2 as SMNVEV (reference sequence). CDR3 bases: TGTGCCAGCCGGACCAGGGGCTTACCGACCTCCTACGAGCAGTACTTC. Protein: CASRTRGLPTSYEQYF.

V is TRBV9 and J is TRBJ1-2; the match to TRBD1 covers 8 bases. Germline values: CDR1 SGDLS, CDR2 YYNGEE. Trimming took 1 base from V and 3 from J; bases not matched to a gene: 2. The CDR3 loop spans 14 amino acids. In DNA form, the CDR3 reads TGTGCCAGCAGCGTAATGGGACAGGACTATGGCTACACCTTC. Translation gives CASSVMGQDYGYTF.

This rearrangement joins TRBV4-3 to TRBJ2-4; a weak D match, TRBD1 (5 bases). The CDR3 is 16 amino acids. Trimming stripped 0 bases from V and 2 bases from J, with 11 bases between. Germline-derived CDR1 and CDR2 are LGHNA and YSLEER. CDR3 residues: CASSQDPQGTKNIQYF. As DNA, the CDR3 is TGCGCCAGCAGCCAAGATCCCCAGGGAACCAAAAACATTCAGTACTTC.

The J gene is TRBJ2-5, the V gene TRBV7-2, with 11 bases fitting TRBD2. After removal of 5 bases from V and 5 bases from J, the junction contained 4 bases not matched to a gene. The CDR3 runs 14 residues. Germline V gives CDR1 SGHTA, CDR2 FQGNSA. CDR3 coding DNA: TGTGCCAGCAGCCTTAGCGGGGGGGCGGAGACCCAGTACTTC. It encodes CASSLSGGAETQYF.

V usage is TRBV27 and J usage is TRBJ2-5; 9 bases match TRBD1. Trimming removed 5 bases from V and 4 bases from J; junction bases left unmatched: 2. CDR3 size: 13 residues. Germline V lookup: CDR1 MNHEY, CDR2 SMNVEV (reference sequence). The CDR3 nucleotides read TGTGCCAGCAGTGGGACAGGGAGAGAGACCCAGTACTTC. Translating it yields CASSGTGRETQYF.

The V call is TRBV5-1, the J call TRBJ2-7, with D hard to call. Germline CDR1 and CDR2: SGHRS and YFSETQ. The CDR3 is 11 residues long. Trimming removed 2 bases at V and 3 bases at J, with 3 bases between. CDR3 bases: TGCGCCAGCAGCTTTCTCTACGAGCAGTACTTC. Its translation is CASSFLYEQYF.

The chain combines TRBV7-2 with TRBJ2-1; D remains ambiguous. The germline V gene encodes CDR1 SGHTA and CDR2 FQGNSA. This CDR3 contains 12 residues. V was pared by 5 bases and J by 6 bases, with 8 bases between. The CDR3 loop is CASSPASNEQFF. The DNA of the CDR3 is TGTGCCAGCAGCCCCGCTAGCAATGAGCAGTTCTTC.

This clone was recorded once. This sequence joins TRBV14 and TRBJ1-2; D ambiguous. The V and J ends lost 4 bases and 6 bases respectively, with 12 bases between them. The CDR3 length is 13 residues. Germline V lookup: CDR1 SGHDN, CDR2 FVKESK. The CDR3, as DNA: TGTGCCAGCAGCCGGAGGGTTGGTGATGGCTACACCTTC. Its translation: CASSRRVGDGYTF.

The chain's CDR3 is CASSLRDGKAPETQYF. The CDR3 region has the DNA TGTGCCAGCAGCCTCCGAGACGGAAAAGCACCAGAGACCCAGTACTTC. This chain joins TRBV11-2 and TRBJ2-5; D gene uncertain. The V and J ends lost 5 bases and 4 bases respectively, with 20 bases between them. The CDR3 covers 16 residues. The germline gives CDR1 SGHAT, CDR2 FQNNGV.

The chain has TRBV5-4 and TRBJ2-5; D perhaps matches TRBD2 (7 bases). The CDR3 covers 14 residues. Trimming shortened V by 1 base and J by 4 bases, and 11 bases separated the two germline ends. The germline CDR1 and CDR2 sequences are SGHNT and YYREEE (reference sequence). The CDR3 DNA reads TGTGCCAGCAGCTTGAGGGGGGGGCGAGAGACCCAGTACTTC. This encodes CASSLRGGRETQYF.

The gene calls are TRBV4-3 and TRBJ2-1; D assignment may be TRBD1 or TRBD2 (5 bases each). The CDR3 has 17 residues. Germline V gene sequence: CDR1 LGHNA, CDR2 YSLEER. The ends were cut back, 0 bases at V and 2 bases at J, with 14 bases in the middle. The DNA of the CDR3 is TGCGCCAGCAGCCAAGATTCGGCGCAGGGAGCCTACAATGAGCAGTTCTTC. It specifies CASSQDSAQGAYNEQFF.

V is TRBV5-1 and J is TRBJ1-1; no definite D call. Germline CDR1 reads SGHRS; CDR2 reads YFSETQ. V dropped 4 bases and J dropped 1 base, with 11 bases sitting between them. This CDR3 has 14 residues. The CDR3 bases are TGCGCCAGCAGCGTTCTTAAAGGGAACACTGAAGCTTTCTTT. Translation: CASSVLKGNTEAFF.

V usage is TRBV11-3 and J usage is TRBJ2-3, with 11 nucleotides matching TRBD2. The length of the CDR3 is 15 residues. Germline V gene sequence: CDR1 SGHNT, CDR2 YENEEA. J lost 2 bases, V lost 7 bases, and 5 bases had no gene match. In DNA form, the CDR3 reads TGTGCCAGCAAGCAGACTAGCGGGGCCACAGATACGCAGTATTTT. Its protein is CASKQTSGATDTQYF.

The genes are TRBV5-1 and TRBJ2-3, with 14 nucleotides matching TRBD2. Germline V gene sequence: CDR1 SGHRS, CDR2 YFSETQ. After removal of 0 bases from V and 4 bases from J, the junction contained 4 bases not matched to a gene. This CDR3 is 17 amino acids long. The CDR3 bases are TGCGCCAGCAGCTTGGCCCTGACTAGCGGGGGGGCAGATACGCAGTATTTT. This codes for CASSLALTSGGADTQYF.

The CDR3 sequence is CASRHWTGPDTEAFF. The CDR3 nucleotides are TGTGCCAGCAGACACTGGACAGGGCCAGACACTGAAGCTTTCTTT. The chain links TRBV6-6 to TRBJ1-1; 8 nucleotides line up with TRBD1. Trimming removed 6 bases from V and 3 bases from J; junction bases left unmatched: 9. Germline CDR1 MNHNY, CDR2 SVGAGI (reference sequence). CDR3 size: 15 residues.

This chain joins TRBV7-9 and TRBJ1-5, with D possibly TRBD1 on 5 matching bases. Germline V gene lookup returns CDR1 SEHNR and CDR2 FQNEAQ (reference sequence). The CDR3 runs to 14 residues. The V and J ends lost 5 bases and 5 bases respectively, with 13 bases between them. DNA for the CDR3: TGTGCCAGCAGCCGAGGGGCCCCTGATCAGCCCCAGCATTTT. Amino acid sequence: CASSRGAPDQPQHF.

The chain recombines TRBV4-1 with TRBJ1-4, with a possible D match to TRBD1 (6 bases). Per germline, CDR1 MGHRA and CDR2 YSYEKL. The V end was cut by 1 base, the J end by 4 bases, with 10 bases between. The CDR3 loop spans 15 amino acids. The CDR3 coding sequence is TGCGCCAGCAGCCAAGGGTCAGGGGTTAATGAAAAACTGTTTTTT. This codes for CASSQGSGVNEKLFF.

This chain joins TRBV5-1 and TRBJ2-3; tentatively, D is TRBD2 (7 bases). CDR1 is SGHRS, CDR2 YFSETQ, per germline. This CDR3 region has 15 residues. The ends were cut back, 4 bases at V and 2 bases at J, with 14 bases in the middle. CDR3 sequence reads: CASSGAGAPTDTQYF. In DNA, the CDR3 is TGCGCCAGCAGCGGGGCGGGGGCGCCCACAGATACGCAGTATTTT.

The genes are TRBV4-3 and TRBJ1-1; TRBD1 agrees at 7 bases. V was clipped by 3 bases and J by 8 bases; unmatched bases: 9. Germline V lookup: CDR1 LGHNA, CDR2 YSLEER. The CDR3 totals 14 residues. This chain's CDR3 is CASSQGRQGLEAFF. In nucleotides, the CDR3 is TGCGCCAGCAGCCAGGGGAGACAGGGATTAGAAGCTTTCTTT.

CDR3 in amino acids: CASSQNSGGHTDTQYF. CDR3 DNA: TGTGCCAGCTCACAGAATAGCGGGGGCCACACAGATACGCAGTATTTT. The chain is built from TRBV18 and TRBJ2-3; the match to TRBD2 covers 9 bases. The CDR3 runs 16 residues. The V gene's germline CDR1 is KGHSH and CDR2 LQKENI. Trimming cost V 4 bases and J 2 bases; bases outside gene matches: 7.

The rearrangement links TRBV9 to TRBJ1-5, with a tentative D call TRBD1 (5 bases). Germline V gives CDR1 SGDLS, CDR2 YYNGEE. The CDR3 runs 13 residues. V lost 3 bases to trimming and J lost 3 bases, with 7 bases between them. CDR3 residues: CASSGGINQPQHF. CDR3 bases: TGTGCCAGCAGCGGGGGCATCAATCAGCCCCAGCATTTT.